The 32 T cell receptor beta chains given below trace back to one sample, sequenced in a study of T-cell memory formation after mild COVID-19. Each CDR3 protein is one row after TCRdb ran MiXCR on the 5' RACE reads. The table lists 350,000 to 400,000 distinct CDR3 sequences, 13% to 15% of them singletons. The material sequenced was PBMCs or a T cell subset sorted from them (not recorded which). These receptors originate from a man aged 18-30 years who had mild COVID-19 (a few samples of this study predate the infection). Cell type and time point are not known.

This chain uses TRBV25-1 with TRBJ1-2; D perhaps matches TRBD1 (5 bases). Trimming cost V 5 bases and J 8 bases, with 18 bases left between them. There are 14 residues in the CDR3. The germline V gene encodes CDR1 MGHDK and CDR2 SYGVNS. CDR3 in amino acids: CASSYRGTPTGYTF. The CDR3 bases are TGTGCCAGCAGTTACCGGGGGACTCCTACAGGCTACACCTTC.

This clonotype has only a few counts. This chain connects TRBV6-5 to TRBJ2-3, with 11 bases matching TRBD1. The CDR3 covers 17 residues. The J segment lost 4 bases and the V segment lost 4 bases, leaving 10 bases of the junction unmatched. CDR1 and CDR2 (germline): MNHEY, SVGAGI. Here the CDR3 DNA reads TGTGCCAGCAGTTTCTCAACGGGACAGGGGGGCGCAGATACGCAGTATTTT. Protein product: CASSFSTGQGGADTQYF.

In this sample, this clonotype turned up a few times. The V and J genes are TRBV5-1 and TRBJ1-1; 8 bases line up with TRBD1. Germline V lookup: CDR1 SGHRS, CDR2 YFSETQ. The CDR3 covers 16 residues. Trimming cost V 4 bases and J 2 bases; bases outside gene matches: 10. This CDR3 reads CASSLGQGRLNTEAFF. In nucleotides, the CDR3 is TGCGCCAGCAGCCTAGGACAGGGACGGCTTAACACTGAAGCTTTCTTT.

The table lists this clonotype with many counts. DNA for the CDR3: TGCGCCAGCACCTTCCGGGACAGAGGCAATCAGCCCCAGCATTTT. It is translated as CASTFRDRGNQPQHF. V and J are TRBV5-1 and TRBJ1-5; the match to TRBD1 covers 7 bases. CDR1 and CDR2 from the germline V gene are SGHRS and YFSETQ. J lost 2 bases, V lost 6 bases, and 8 bases had no gene match. This CDR3 contains 15 residues.

A few counts support this clonotype. V is TRBV20-1 and J is TRBJ1-5, with 10 bases identical to TRBD1. With V trimmed by 6 bases and J by 5 bases, 7 bases remained unmatched. The CDR3 sequence is 14 residues long. The germline CDR1 and CDR2 sequences are DFQATT and SNEGSKA (reference sequence). CDR3 sequence: CSARDRGWDQPQHF. The CDR3 nucleotides read TGCAGTGCAAGGGACAGGGGATGGGATCAGCCCCAGCATTTT.

This clonotype has only a few counts. This chain connects TRBV21-1 to TRBJ1-4; the listed D gene, TRBD1, was not tested against the DNA. TRBV21-1 corresponds to a pseudogene. This CDR3 region has 15 residues. This CDR3 reads CASSKKAWGDEKLFF. The CDR3 DNA reads as TGTGCCAGCAGCAAAAAGGCCTGGGGCGATGAAAAACTGTTTTTT.

This clonotype has a count of ten or more. This chain links TRBV12-3 or TRBV12-4 with TRBJ2-2, with 7 bases fitting TRBD2. V trimming: 3 bases; J trimming: 2 bases; junction bases outside the gene matches: 3. The CDR3 spans 15 residues. DNA of the CDR3: TGTGCCAGCAGTTTTGGCGGGGGTAACACCGGGGAGCTGTTTTTT. Amino acids: CASSFGGGNTGELFF.

This clonotype was detected many times. The chain employs TRBV7-2 and TRBJ1-3, with a weak D call TRBD1 (5 bases). In germline, CDR1 is SGHTA, CDR2 FQGNSA. The CDR3 length is 16 residues. Trimming removed 1 base at V and 3 bases at J, with 13 bases between. The CDR3 region has the DNA TGTGCCAGCAGCTTAGGGGGGGGTGCCCTTGGAAACACCATATATTTT. This codes for CASSLGGGALGNTIYF.

The chain has TRBV6-6 and TRBJ2-3, with 14 bases lining up with TRBD2. Germline V gene lookup returns CDR1 MNHNY and CDR2 SVGAGI (reference sequence). The junction had 10 bases not matched to a gene; V was cut back by 5 bases and J by 3 bases. The CDR3 has 18 residues. As DNA, the CDR3 is TGTGCCAGCAGTCCACGCGGGACTAGCGGGGGATTAACAGATACGCAGTATTTT. The encoded protein is CASSPRGTSGGLTDTQYF.

This chain connects TRBV10-3 to TRBJ2-1, with TRBD2 identical over 8 bases. The length of the CDR3 is 13 residues. V gave up 8 bases and J gave up 2 bases; unmatched junction bases: 2. Germline CDR1 ENHRY, CDR2 SYGVKD. For the CDR3, the DNA is TGTGCCATCTCGGGACTAGCCTACAATGAGCAGTTCTTC. Amino acid sequence: CAISGLAYNEQFF.

This sequence joins TRBV15 and TRBJ2-3; 8 positions agree with TRBD2. Trimming removed 8 bases from V and 3 bases from J; junction bases left unmatched: 7. Germline CDR1 and CDR2: LNHNV and YYDKDF (reference sequence). CDR3 length: 14 amino acids. The DNA of the CDR3 is TGTGCCACCCTGCAGGCTAGCGGGACAGATACGCAGTATTTT. This gives the protein CATLQASGTDTQYF. The full variable domain, rest sourced from reference TRBV15 and TRBJ2-3, is DAMVIQNPRYQVTQFGKPVTLSCSQTLNHNVMYWYQQKSSQAPKLLFHYYDKDFNNEADTPDNFQSRRPNTSFCFLDIRSPGLGDTAMYLCATLQASGTDTQYFGPGTRLTVL.

There are many counts of this clonotype. The chain recombines TRBV6-5 with TRBJ1-1; no firm D call. The CDR3 spans 15 residues. Germline CDR1 reads MNHEY; CDR2 reads SVGAGI. V dropped 0 bases and J dropped 3 bases, with 11 bases sitting between them. The CDR3 DNA reads as TGTGCCAGCAGTTACTCGAAGCCCAGCCACACTGAAGCTTTCTTT. Residues: CASSYSKPSHTEAFF.

The table lists this clonotype with a few counts. The chain carries TRBV7-6 and TRBJ1-6; 10 bases are shared with TRBD1. CDR1 and CDR2 (germline): SGHVS, FNYEAQ. V shed 4 bases and J 10 bases; nucleotides not matched to a gene: 4. The CDR3 covers 14 residues. CDR3 DNA sequence: TGTGCCAGCAGCTCCGGGACAGGGGAATCACCCCTCCACTTT. It codes for CASSSGTGESPLHF. Filled out from reference TRBV7-6 and TRBJ1-6, the complete variable domain reads GAGVSQSPRYKVTKRGQDVALRCDPISGHVSLYWYRQALGQGPEFLTYFNYEAQQDKSGLPNDRFSAERPEGSISTLTIQRTEQRDSAMYRCASSSGTGESPLHFGNGTRLTVT.

The chain joins TRBV2 to TRBJ1-1, with 8 bases lining up with TRBD1. Germline CDR1 reads SNHLY; CDR2 reads FYNNEI. CDR3 length equals 14 residues. The V and J ends lost 4 bases and 0 bases, in that order; junction bases with no gene match: 1. DNA for the CDR3: TGTGCCAGCAGTGGGACAGGGATGAACACTGAAGCTTTCTTT. Translating gives CASSGTGMNTEAFF.

This clonotype was counted a few times. This sequence joins TRBV5-1 and TRBJ1-1; D perhaps matches TRBD1 (5 bases). The V end was cut by 4 bases, the J end by 2 bases, with 18 bases between. This CDR3 is 16 amino acids long. Germline loops: CDR1 SGHRS, CDR2 YFSETQ. The CDR3 protein is CASSTRDPTPNTEAFF. The CDR3 nucleotides read TGCGCCAGCAGCACCCGGGACCCAACCCCTAACACTGAAGCTTTCTTT.

The J gene is TRBJ2-3, the V gene TRBV12-3 or TRBV12-4, with no clear D. The CDR3 has 15 amino acids. The ends were cut back, 6 bases at V and 0 bases at J, with 13 bases in the middle. The CDR3: CASSFRPTSTDTQYF. DNA for the CDR3: TGTGCCAGCAGCTTCCGACCTACTAGCACAGATACGCAGTATTTT.

This clonotype was detected a few times. Germline is not matched at one junction end, which may reflect a read error. In DNA form, the CDR3 reads TGTGCCATCAGTGAGGCAGCACTAGCGGGGGGCCATCTCTTC. Translation: CAISEAALAGGHLF. This chain joins TRBV10-3 and TRBJ2-1; 12 nucleotides agree with TRBD2. The CDR3 loop spans 14 amino acids. Germline CDR1 is ENHRY and CDR2 is SYGVKD.

The genes are TRBV20-1 and TRBJ1-4; D is undetermined. Trimming shortened V by 0 bases and J by 0 bases, and 2 bases separated the two germline ends. Looked up from germline, CDR1 is DFQATT and CDR2 is SNEGSKA (reference sequence). This CDR3 has 13 amino acids. The CDR3 loop reads CSARESTNEKLFF. The CDR3 region has the DNA TGCAGTGCTAGAGAATCAACTAATGAAAAACTGTTTTTT.

The chain is built from TRBV29-1 and TRBJ1-4, with D tentatively TRBD1 (5 bases). The V and J ends lost 4 bases and 5 bases respectively, with 14 bases between them. CDR1 SQVTM and CDR2 ANQGSEA come from the germline V gene. The length of the CDR3 is 14 residues. As DNA, the CDR3 is TGCAGCGTTGGTGTCGGGGGTGCGAATGAAAAACTGTTTTTT. Translating it yields CSVGVGGANEKLFF.

This clonotype has a handful of counts. This chain connects TRBV7-9 to TRBJ1-4; D remains unclear. V lost 5 bases and J 5 bases, leaving 18 bases between the germline ends. The CDR3 contains 16 residues. Germline lookup yields CDR1 SEHNR and CDR2 FQNEAQ (reference sequence). CDR3 coding DNA: TGTGCCAGCAGCGCCAGCAAGACGGACGGGAATGAAAAACTGTTTTTT. This sequence encodes CASSASKTDGNEKLFF.

This rearrangement joins TRBV7-2 to TRBJ1-5, with a possible D match to TRBD1 (5 bases). CDR1 and CDR2 (germline): SGHTA, FQGNSA. CDR3 length: 13 residues. Trimming shortened V by 6 bases and J by 4 bases, and 10 bases separated the two germline ends. CDR3 residues: CASRSRVNQPQHF. The CDR3 DNA reads as TGTGCCAGCAGATCCAGGGTGAATCAGCCCCAGCATTTT.

The chain uses TRBV20-1 and TRBJ2-2, with TRBD1 matching over 7 bases. Germline CDR1 and CDR2: DFQATT and SNEGSKA (reference sequence). This CDR3 is 14 amino acids long. The trim removed 6 bases at V and 0 bases at J, leaving 4 bases unmatched. CDR3 sequence: CSAPGTANTGELFF. In DNA form, the CDR3 reads TGCAGTGCCCCGGGGACAGCGAACACCGGGGAGCTGTTTTTT.

This clonotype was picked up many times. The chain recombines TRBV7-7 with TRBJ2-1, with D tentatively TRBD2 (5 bases). The germline V and J ends were trimmed by 6 bases and 9 bases, with 12 bases remaining between them. The V gene's germline CDR1 is SSHAT and CDR2 FNYEAQ (reference sequence). This CDR3 has 12 residues. CDR3 nucleotide sequence: TGTGCCAGCAGTGTGGACGGAGGTGAGCAGTTCTTC. Translated: CASSVDGGEQFF.

Only a few counts were recorded for this clonotype. The chain links TRBV5-1 to TRBJ2-6, with 9 bases identical to TRBD1. V lost 1 base, J lost 1 base, and 3 bases stayed unmatched. The CDR3 loop spans 17 amino acids. In germline, CDR1 is SGHRS, CDR2 YFSETQ. DNA for the CDR3: TGCGCCAGCAGCTTGTGGGACAGGGCTTCTGGGGCCAACGTCCTGACTTTC. It translates to CASSLWDRASGANVLTF. Filled out from reference TRBV5-1 and TRBJ2-6, the complete variable domain reads KAGVTQTPRYLIKTRGQQVTLSCSPISGHRSVSWYQQTPGQGLQFLFEYFSETQRNKGNFPGRFSGRQFSNSRSEMNVSTLELGDSALYLCASSLWDRASGANVLTFGAGSRLTVL.

In its sample, this clonotype was seen many times. V gene TRBV5-6 combines with J gene TRBJ2-7; D is uncertain. The CDR3 contains 14 residues. Germline CDR1 and CDR2: SGHDT and YYEEEE. With 0 bases removed from V and 3 bases from J, the gap between germline ends came to 10 bases. In nucleotides, the CDR3 is TGTGCCAGCAGCTTGGGACGGAAGGGCTACGAGCAGTACTTC. Its translation is CASSLGRKGYEQYF.

The V call is TRBV5-5, the J call TRBJ1-2, with 11 bases lining up with TRBD1. V dropped 5 bases and J dropped 4; count of bases not matched to a gene: 7. This CDR3 has 15 residues. Germline V CDR1 and CDR2: SGHKS, YYEKEE (reference sequence). The CDR3 loop reads CASREGQGVPYGYTF. The CDR3 nucleotides read TGTGCCAGCAGGGAGGGACAGGGGGTTCCCTATGGCTACACCTTC.

The V gene is TRBV7-3, the J gene TRBJ2-1; D is ambiguous. This CDR3 region has 13 residues. V shed 4 bases and J shed 11 bases, with 15 bases lying between them. Germline CDR1 and CDR2: SGHTA and FQGTGA. The CDR3 nucleotides read TGTGCCAGCAGCTCCACCAGCTTGGGCCAGCAGTTCTTC. Amino acid sequence: CASSSTSLGQQFF.

Only a few counts were recorded for this clonotype. This chain uses TRBV20-1 with TRBJ2-3; 7 nucleotides match TRBD1. The CDR3 extends over 14 amino acids. CDR1 is DFQATT, CDR2 SNEGSKA, per germline (reference sequence). Trimming took 4 bases from V and 2 from J; bases not matched to a gene: 6. The CDR3 here is CSATQGVDTDTQYF. The CDR3 nucleotides read TGCAGTGCTACCCAGGGGGTGGACACAGATACGCAGTATTTT.

The chain couples TRBV4-3 to TRBJ1-3; D is unclear. Germline V gene data show CDR1 as LGHNA and CDR2 as YSLEER. The V and J ends lost 4 bases and 0 bases respectively, with 10 bases between them. CDR3 length: 15 amino acids. The CDR3 spells CASSPRPISGNTIYF. For the CDR3, the DNA is TGCGCCAGCAGCCCCCGACCGATCTCTGGAAACACCATATATTTT.

This clonotype has a single count. The chain carries TRBV12-5 and TRBJ2-5; D call uncertain. CDR1 and CDR2 (germline): LGHNT, FRNRAP. V dropped 1 base and J dropped 2 bases, with 5 bases sitting between them. CDR3 length: 13 amino acids. The CDR3 coding sequence is TGTGCTAGTGGTTTGGGAGGTCAAGAGACCCAGTACTTC. This translates into CASGLGGQETQYF. Supplemented by reference TRBV12-5 and TRBJ2-5, the full variable domain reads DARVTQTPRHKVTEMGQEVTMRCQPILGHNTVFWYRQTMMQGLELLAYFRNRAPLDDSGMPKDRFSAEMPDATLATLKIQPSEPRDSAVYFCASGLGGQETQYFGPGTRLLVL.

J is TRBJ2-2 and V is TRBV5-1, with 8 nucleotides matching TRBD2. The CDR3 contains 16 residues. Germline V gene sequence: CDR1 SGHRS, CDR2 YFSETQ. The V and J ends lost 4 bases and 0 bases, in that order; junction bases with no gene match: 5. The CDR3 reads CASSESGGPNTGELFF. In DNA, the CDR3 is TGCGCCAGCAGCGAAAGCGGGGGCCCGAACACCGGGGAGCTGTTTTTT.

This clonotype was observed a handful of times. This chain uses TRBV3-1 with TRBJ1-1; D is possibly TRBD1 (5 bases). This CDR3 contains 19 residues. The V end lost 4 bases, the J end lost 1 base, and 25 bases lay between the germline ends. CDR1 is LGHDT and CDR2 is YNNKEL in the germline V gene (reference sequence). The CDR3 nucleotides are TGTGCCAGCAGCCCGGCAGCCCCCGCAGGGACGCTCAGGAACACTGAAGCTTTCTTT. Translating gives CASSPAAPAGTLRNTEAFF.